This paragraph reports one TCR beta chain. Its antigen is not identified. Unique molecular identifiers were used in preparing the TCRbeta library. TCRdb ran MiXCR on the PCR reads and lists one entry per CDR3 protein. The sample has under 750,000 distinct CDR3 sequences, 23% seen once. The data stem from a study of T-cell reconstitution after alpha-beta-depleted transplantation in children. Overall study findings and caveats: TCRbeta diversity was high at day 60 in some patients (a result of surviving recipient T cells and thymic progenitors). After transplant, at about two months, alpha-beta T cells were reportedly derived from several hundred expanded graft clones. T cells produced anew were the main source of T-cell counts and diversity one year after transplant.

The CDR3 length is 13 residues. Per germline, CDR1 MNHNS and CDR2 SASEGT. The receptor comes from a boy less than two years old who had a stem cell transplant for acute myeloid leukemia, so the T cells may come from the graft donor. The chain recombines TRBV6-1 with TRBJ2-3; D tentatively reads TRBD1 or TRBD2 (5 bases each). The source material was PBMCs, mostly from graft donor cells, sampled 360 days after TCRalphabeta/CD19-depleted stem cell transplant. CDR3 DNA sequence: TGTACTCGTATGAGGGGCCAGGCAGATACGCAGTATTTT. Its protein product is CTRMRGQADTQYF.